Listed below are T cell receptor beta chains from one sample, sequenced in a study of blood T cell repertoires in COVID-19. Here immunoSEQ multiplex PCR was the method, and the copy in TCRdb shows in-frame clones only, minus some. This sample has some 340,000 clones, with about 89% found just once. The sample was PBMCs or T cells enriched from blood (not recorded which). The source of these receptors is a woman in her twenties or thirties who had recovered from COVID-19. Both conserved end residues are part of each CDR3. A D gene is named only where the DNA matches it firmly.

d_call j_call v_call cdr3_aa cdr3_nt
TRBD1 TRBJ2-3 TRBV11-3 CASSPGTGGTDTQYF TGTGCCAGCAGCCCGGGGACAGGCGGCACAGATACGCAGTATTTT
- TRBJ1-5 TRBV7-9 CASSGAGGNQPQHF TGTGCCAGCAGCGGGGCAGGTGGTAATCAGCCCCAGCATTTT
- TRBJ1-1 TRBV27 CAAFRANTEAFF TGTGCCGCGTTCAGGGCGAACACTGAAGCTTTCTTT
- TRBJ1-1 TRBV20-1 CSARSTEAFF TGCAGTGCTAGGAGCACTGAAGCTTTCTTT
- TRBJ2-1 TRBV27 CASSLADSSYNEQFF TGTGCCAGCAGTTTGGCTGACAGCTCCTACAATGAGCAGTTCTTC
TRBD1 TRBJ1-3 TRBV15 CATRDRGLGNTIYF TGTGCCACCAGGGACAGGGGGCTTGGAAACACCATATATTTT
TRBD2 TRBJ2-7 TRBV4-2 CASSRSTSGGIEQYF TGTGCCAGCAGCCGCTCGACTAGCGGGGGCATCGAGCAGTACTTC
- TRBJ2-7 TRBV29-1 CSVEEAQGREQYF TGCAGCGTTGAAGAAGCCCAGGGTCGCGAGCAGTACTTC
- TRBJ1-4 TRBV13 CASSFYATNEKLFF TGTGCCAGCAGCTTTTATGCAACTAATGAAAAACTGTTTTTT
- TRBJ1-2 TRBV21-1 CATLSRTGGDGYTF TGTGCCACCTTATCAAGAACAGGGGGCGATGGCTACACCTTC
- TRBJ2-5 TRBV21-1 CASSKIEGRTGGGVTQYF TGTGCCAGCAGCAAAATTGAGGGGCGAACGGGGGGAGGAGTGACCCAGTACTTC
TRBD2 TRBJ2-5 TRBV7-2 CASSLASGGSQYF TGTGCCAGCAGCTTAGCTAGCGGGGGATCCCAGTACTTC
- TRBJ2-2 TRBV11-2 CASSPYPRQLANTGELFF TGTGCCAGCAGCCCCTACCCTAGACAGTTGGCGAACACCGGGGAGCTGTTTTTT
- TRBJ1-2 TRBV28 CASSHRGVNYGYTF TGTGCCAGCAGTCACCGCGGGGTGAACTATGGCTACACCTTC
- TRBJ1-4 TRBV19 CASSIEAEKLFF TGTGCCAGTAGTATAGAGGCTGAAAAACTGTTTTTT
- TRBJ1-5 TRBV19 CASSISSQPQHF TGTGCCAGTAGTATTTCCTCTCAGCCCCAGCATTTT
- TRBJ2-1 TRBV5-4 CASSLDGAKPYNEQFF TGTGCCAGCAGCTTAGATGGAGCTAAACCCTACAATGAGCAGTTCTTC
TRBD2 TRBJ2-3 TRBV9 CASSVAVAGSTDTQYF TGTGCCAGCAGCGTAGCGGTAGCGGGTAGCACAGATACGCAGTATTTT
- TRBJ1-1 TRBV7-3 CASSLSPDLEAFF TGTGCCAGCAGCTTATCCCCCGACTTAGAAGCTTTCTTT
TRBD1 TRBJ1-4 TRBV4-2 CASSVPKGATNEKLFF TGTGCCAGCAGCGTTCCGAAGGGGGCTACTAATGAAAAACTGTTTTTT
- TRBJ1-5 TRBV6-5 CASSYSIGQPQHF TGTGCCAGCAGTTACTCGATCGGTCAGCCCCAGCATTTT
TRBD1 TRBJ1-2 TRBV19 CASTTTGWSNYGYTF TGTGCCAGTACCACGACAGGGTGGTCTAACTATGGCTACACCTTC
- TRBJ1-2 TRBV2 CACRTVDGYTF TGTGCCTGCCGGACAGTTGATGGCTACACCTTC
TRBD2 TRBJ2-3 TRBV5-3 CARSSIIAGSSTDTQYF TGTGCCAGAAGTTCTATCATAGCGGGGAGTAGCACAGATACGCAGTATTTT